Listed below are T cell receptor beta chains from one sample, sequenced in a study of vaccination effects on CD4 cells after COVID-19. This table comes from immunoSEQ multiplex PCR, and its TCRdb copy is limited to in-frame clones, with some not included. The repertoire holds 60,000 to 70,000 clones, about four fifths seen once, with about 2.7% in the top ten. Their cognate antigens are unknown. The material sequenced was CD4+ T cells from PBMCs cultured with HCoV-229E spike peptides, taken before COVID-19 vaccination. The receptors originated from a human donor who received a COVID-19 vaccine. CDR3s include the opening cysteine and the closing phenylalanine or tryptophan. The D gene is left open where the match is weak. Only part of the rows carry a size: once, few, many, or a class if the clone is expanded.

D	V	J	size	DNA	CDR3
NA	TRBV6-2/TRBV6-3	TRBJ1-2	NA	TGTGCCAGCAGTTCGGGGCAGAACTATGGCTACACCTTC	CASSSGQNYGYTF
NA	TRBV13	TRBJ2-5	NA	TGTGCCAGCAGCTTAGGTTGGAAGGTCGGGACAGAGACCCAGTACTTC	CASSLGWKVGTETQYF
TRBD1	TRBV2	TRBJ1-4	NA	TGTGCCAGCAATTTCCCTACAGGGGGAGGTGAAAAACTGTTTTTT	CASNFPTGGGEKLFF
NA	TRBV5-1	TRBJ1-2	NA	TGCGCCAGCAGCCGGGAGGGGGTTAACTATGGCTACACCTTC	CASSREGVNYGYTF
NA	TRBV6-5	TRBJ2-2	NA	TGTGCCAGCCGCCGTAACGTCGGGGAGCTGTTTTTT	CASRRNVGELFF
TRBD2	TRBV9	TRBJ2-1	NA	TGTGCCAGCAGCGTAGCAGGGAGCGGGGGGCCCTACAATGAGCAGTTCTTC	CASSVAGSGGPYNEQFF
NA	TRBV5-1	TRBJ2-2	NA	TGCGCCAGCAGCCTTGGGGGGGGCGCCGACGGGGAGCTGTTTTTT	CASSLGGGADGELFF
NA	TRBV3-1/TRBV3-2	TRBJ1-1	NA	TGTGCCAGCAGCCTCCTGGACAGAAACACTGAAGCTTTCTTT	CASSLLDRNTEAFF
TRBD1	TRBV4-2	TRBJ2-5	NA	TGTGCCAGCAGCCAAGTCACAGGGGAAGAGACCCAGTACTTC	CASSQVTGEETQYF
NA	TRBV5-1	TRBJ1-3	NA	TGCGCCAGCAGCCCTGGAACTGGAAACACCATATATTTT	CASSPGTGNTIYF
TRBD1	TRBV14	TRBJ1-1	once	TGTGCCAGCAGCCAAGCAGGGGGGGCCCCGGCTTTCTTT	CASSQAGGAPAFF
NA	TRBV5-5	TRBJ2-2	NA	TGTGCCAGCAGCTTGGGGATTATCACCGGGGAGCTGTTTTTT	CASSLGIITGELFF
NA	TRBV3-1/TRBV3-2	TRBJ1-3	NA	TGTGCCAGCAGCCTGGACCTCTCTGGAAACACCATATATTTT	CASSLDLSGNTIYF
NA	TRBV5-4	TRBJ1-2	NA	TGTGCCAGCAGCTCCCAGGGCTATGGCTACACCTTC	CASSSQGYGYTF
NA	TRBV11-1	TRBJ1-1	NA	TGTGCCAGCAGCCGTGAGGTGAACACTGAAGCTTTCTTT	CASSREVNTEAFF
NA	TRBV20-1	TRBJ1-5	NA	TGCAGTGCTGGTCCGGGGCCCCAGCATTTT	CSAGPGPQHF
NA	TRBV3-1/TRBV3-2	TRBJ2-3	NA	TGTGCCAGCAGCCAAGATGGACACCGTGCCTCTAGCACAGATACGCAGTATTTT	CASSQDGHRASSTDTQYF
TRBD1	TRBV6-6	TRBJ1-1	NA	TGTGCCAGCAGGGACAGGGCGAGGAAGACTGAAGCTTTCTTT	CASRDRARKTEAFF
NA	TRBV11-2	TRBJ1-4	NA	TGTGCCAGCAGCTTGACCCGAGCAACTAATGAAAAACTGTTTTTT	CASSLTRATNEKLFF
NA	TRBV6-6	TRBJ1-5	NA	TGTGCCAGCAGTTACTCTTCAGGATATAGCAATCAGCCCCAGCATTTT	CASSYSSGYSNQPQHF
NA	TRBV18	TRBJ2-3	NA	TGTGCCAGCTCACCATACGTAGATCGGGGCACAGATACGCAGTATTTT	CASSPYVDRGTDTQYF
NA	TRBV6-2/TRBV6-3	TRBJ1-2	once	TGTGCCAGCAGTCACCTCCCGGGGAGGCCAGCTAACTATGGCTACACCTTC	CASSHLPGRPANYGYTF
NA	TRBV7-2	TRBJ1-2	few	TGTGCCAGCAGCCCCGGCAGGTCTCGAACAGGCTACACCTTC	CASSPGRSRTGYTF
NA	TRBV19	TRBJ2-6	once	TGTGCCAGTAGTATCTCGTTCTCTGGGGCCAACGTCCTGACTTTC	CASSISFSGANVLTF
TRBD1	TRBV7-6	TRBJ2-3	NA	TGTGCCAGCAGCTCCTTTGGACAGGTTGGGGATACGCAGTATTTT	CASSSFGQVGDTQYF
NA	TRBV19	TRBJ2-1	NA	TGTGCCAGTAGTTGGGAAAGAGGCAATGAGCAGTTCTTC	CASSWERGNEQFF
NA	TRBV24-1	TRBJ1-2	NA	TGTGCCACCACCCTGGAGGGTCTTAGGAACTATGGCTACACCTTC	CATTLEGLRNYGYTF
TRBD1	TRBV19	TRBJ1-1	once	TGTGCCAGTAGCTCAAGACAGGGAAACACTGAAGCTTTCTTT	CASSSRQGNTEAFF
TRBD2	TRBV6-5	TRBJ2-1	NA	TGTGCCAGCAGAGCGGGGGGAGTCAATGAGCAGTTCTTC	CASRAGGVNEQFF
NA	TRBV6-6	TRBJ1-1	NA	TGTGCCAGCAGTTACCCTCACAACACTGAAGCTTTCTTT	CASSYPHNTEAFF
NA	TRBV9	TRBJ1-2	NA	TGTGCCAGCAGCGTAGACGGAACCGGGAGGTATGGCTACACCTTC	CASSVDGTGRYGYTF